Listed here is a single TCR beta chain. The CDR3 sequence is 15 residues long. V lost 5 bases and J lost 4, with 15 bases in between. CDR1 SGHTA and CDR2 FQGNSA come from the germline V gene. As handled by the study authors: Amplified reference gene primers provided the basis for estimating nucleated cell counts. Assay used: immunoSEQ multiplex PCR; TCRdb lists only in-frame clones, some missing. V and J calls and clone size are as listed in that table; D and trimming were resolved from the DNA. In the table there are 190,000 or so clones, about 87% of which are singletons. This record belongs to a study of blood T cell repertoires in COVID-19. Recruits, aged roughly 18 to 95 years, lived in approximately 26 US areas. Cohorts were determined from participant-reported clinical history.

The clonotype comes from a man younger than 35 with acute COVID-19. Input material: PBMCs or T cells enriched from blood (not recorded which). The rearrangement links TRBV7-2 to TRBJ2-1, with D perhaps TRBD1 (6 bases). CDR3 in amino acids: CASSQGGQTYNEQFF. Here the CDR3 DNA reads TGTGCCAGCAGCCAAGGAGGACAGACTTACAATGAGCAGTTCTTC. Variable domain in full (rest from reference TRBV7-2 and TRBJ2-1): GAGVSQSPSNKVTEKGKDVELRCDPISGHTALYWYRQSLGQGLEFLIYFQGNSAPDKSGLPSDRFSAERTGGSVSTLTIQRTQQEDSAVYLCASSQGGQTYNEQFFGPGTRLTVL.